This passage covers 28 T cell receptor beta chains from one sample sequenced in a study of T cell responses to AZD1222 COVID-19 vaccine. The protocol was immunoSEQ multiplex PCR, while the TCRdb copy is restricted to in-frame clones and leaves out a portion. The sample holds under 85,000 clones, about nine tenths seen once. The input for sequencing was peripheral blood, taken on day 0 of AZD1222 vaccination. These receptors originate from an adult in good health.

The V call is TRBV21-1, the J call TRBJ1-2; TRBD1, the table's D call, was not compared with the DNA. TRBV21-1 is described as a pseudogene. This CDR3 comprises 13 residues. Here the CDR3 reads CARYRGANYGYTF. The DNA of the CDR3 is TGTGCCAGATACAGGGGAGCTAACTATGGCTACACCTTC.

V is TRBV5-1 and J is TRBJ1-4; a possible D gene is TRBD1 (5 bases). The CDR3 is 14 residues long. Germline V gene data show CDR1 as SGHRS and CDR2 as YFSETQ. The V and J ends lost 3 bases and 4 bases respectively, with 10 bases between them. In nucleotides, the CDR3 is TGCGCCAGCAGCTGGGGGGTTCTTAATGAAAAACTGTTTTTT. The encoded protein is CASSWGVLNEKLFF.

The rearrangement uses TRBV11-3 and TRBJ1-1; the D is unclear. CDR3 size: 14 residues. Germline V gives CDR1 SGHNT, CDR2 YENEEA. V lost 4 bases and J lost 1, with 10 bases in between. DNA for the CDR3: TGTGCCAGCAGCTCCTCCCCGGAGAACACTGAAGCTTTCTTT. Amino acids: CASSSSPENTEAFF.

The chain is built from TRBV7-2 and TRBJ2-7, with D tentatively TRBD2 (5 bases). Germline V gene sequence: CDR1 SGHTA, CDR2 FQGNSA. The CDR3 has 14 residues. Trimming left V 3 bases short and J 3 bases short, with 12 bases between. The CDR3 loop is CASSFQDSVYEQYF. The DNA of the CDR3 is TGTGCCAGCAGCTTTCAGGACTCGGTCTACGAGCAGTACTTC.

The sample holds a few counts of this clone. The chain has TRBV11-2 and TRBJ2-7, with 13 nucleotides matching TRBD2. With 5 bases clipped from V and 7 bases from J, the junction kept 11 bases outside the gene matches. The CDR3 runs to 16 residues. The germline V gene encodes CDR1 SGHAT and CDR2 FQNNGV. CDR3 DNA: TGTGCCAGCAGCCAAGTTGGACTAGCGGGAGCAAAAGAGCAGTACTTC. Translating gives CASSQVGLAGAKEQYF.

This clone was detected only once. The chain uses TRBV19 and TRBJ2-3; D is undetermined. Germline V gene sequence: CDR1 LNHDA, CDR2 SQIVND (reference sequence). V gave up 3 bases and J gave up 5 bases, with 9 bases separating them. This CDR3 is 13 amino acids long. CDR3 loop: CASSMVRGDTQYF. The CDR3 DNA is TGTGCCAGTAGTATGGTGCGAGGAGATACGCAGTATTTT.

CDR3 DNA: TGTGCCAGCAGTACACAGGGTAAGGACACTGAAGCTTTCTTT. Protein: CASSTQGKDTEAFF. V and J are TRBV2 and TRBJ1-1, with D tentatively TRBD1 (6 bases). This CDR3 region has 14 residues. The germline V and J ends were trimmed by 5 bases and 3 bases, with 13 bases remaining between them. Germline lookup yields CDR1 SNHLY and CDR2 FYNNEI.

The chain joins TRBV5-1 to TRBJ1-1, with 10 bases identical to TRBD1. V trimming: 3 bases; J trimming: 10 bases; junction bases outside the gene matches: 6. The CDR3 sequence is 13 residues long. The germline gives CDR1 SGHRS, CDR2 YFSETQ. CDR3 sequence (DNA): TGCGCCAGCAGCTGGGGGACAGGGGTGGGAGCTTTCTTT. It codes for CASSWGTGVGAFF.

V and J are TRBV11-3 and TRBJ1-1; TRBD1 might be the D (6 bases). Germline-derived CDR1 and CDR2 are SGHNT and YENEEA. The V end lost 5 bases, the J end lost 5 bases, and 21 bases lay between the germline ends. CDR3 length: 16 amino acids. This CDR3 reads CASSEGGGRVDTEAFF. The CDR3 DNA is TGTGCCAGCAGCGAAGGTGGGGGCCGGGTAGATACTGAAGCTTTCTTT.

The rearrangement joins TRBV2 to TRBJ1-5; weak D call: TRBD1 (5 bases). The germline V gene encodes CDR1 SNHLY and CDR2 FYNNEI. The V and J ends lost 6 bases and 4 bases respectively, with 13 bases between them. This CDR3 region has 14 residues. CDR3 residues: CASRTFTGNQPQHF. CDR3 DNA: TGTGCCAGCAGAACCTTTACAGGAAATCAGCCCCAGCATTTT.

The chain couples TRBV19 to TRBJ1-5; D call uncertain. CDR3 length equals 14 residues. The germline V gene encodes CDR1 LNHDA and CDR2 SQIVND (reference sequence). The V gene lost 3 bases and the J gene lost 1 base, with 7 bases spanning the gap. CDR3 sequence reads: CASSMWRSNQPQHF. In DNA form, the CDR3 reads TGTGCCAGTAGTATGTGGAGGAGCAATCAGCCCCAGCATTTT.

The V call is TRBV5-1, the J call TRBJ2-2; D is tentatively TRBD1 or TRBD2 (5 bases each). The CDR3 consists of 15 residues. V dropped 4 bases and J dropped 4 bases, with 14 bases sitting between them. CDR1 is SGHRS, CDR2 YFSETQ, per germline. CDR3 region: CASSTGTAATGELFF. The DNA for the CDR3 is TGCGCCAGCAGCACCGGGACCGCTGCCACCGGGGAGCTGTTTTTT.

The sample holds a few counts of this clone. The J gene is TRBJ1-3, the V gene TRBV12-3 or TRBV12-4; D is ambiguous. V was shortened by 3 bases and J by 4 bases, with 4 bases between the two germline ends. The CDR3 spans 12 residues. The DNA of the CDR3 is TGTGCCAGCAGTTTTTCCGGAAACACCATATATTTT. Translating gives CASSFSGNTIYF.

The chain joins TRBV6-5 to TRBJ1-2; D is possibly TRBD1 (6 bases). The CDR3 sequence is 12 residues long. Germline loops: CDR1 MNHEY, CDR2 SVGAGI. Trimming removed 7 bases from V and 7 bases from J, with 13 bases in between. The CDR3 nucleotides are TGTGCCAGCACCAAACAGGGAGCTGGCTACACCTTC. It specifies CASTKQGAGYTF.

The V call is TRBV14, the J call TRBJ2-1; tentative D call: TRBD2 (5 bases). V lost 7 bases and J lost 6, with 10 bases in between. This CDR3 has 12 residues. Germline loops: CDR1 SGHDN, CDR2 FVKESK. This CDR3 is CASIPGSNEQFF. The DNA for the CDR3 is TGTGCCAGCATTCCTGGGAGCAATGAGCAGTTCTTC.

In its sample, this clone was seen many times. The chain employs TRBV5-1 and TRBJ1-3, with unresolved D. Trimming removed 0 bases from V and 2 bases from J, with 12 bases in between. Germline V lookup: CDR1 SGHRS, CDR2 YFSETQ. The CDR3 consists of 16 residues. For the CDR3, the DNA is TGCGCCAGCAGCTTGGGAGTGCCTGAGGCTGGAAACACCATATATTTT. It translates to CASSLGVPEAGNTIYF.

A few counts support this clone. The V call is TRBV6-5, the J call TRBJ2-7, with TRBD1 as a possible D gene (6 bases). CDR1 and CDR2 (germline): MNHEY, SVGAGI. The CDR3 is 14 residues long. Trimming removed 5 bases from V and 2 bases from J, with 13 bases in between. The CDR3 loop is CASSRAEGAYEQYF. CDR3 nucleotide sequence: TGTGCCAGCAGTAGGGCAGAGGGGGCCTACGAGCAGTACTTC.

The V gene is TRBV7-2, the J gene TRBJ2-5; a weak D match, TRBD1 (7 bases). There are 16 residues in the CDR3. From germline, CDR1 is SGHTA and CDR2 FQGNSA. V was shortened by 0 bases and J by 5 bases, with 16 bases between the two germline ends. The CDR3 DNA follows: TGTGCCAGCAGCTTAGCATACAGGGGAGGTTGGGAGACCCAGTACTTC. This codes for CASSLAYRGGWETQYF.

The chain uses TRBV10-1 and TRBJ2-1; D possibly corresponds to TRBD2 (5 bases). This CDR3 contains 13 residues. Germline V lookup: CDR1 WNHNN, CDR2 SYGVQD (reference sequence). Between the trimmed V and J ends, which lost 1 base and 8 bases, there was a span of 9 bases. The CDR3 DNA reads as TGCGCCAGCAGTGAGTTTGCCGGGGATGAGCAGTTCTTC. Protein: CASSEFAGDEQFF.

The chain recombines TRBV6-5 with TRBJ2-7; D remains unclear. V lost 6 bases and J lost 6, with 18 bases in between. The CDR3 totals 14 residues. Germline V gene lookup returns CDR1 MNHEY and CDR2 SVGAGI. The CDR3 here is CASSSGNIGFEQYF. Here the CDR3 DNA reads TGTGCCAGCAGCTCTGGGAACATAGGTTTCGAGCAGTACTTC.

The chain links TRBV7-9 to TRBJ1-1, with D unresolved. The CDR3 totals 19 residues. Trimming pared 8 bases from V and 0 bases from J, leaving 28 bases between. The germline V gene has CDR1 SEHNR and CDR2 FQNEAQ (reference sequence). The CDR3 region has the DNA TGTGCCAGCTCCTCCCAGTCCTTCTGGGGAGGGCTTATGAACACTGAAGCTTTCTTT. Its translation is CASSSQSFWGGLMNTEAFF.

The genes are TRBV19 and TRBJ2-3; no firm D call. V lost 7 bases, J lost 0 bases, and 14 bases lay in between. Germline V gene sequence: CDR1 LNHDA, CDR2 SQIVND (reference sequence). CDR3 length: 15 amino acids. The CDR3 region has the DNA TGTGCCAGTAAGCAACAGCCGGCTAGCACAGATACGCAGTATTTT. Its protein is CASKQQPASTDTQYF.

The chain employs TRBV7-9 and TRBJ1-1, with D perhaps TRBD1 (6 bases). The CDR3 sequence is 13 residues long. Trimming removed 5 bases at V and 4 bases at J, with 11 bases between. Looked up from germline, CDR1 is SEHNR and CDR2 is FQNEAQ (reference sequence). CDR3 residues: CASSQQGSTEAFF. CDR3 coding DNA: TGTGCCAGCAGCCAACAGGGAAGCACTGAAGCTTTCTTT.

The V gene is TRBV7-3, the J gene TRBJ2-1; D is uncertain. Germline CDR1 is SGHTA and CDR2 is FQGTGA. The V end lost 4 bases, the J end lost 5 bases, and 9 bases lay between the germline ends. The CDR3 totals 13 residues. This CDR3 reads CASSSYLHNEQFF. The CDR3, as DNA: TGTGCCAGCAGCTCCTACCTCCACAATGAGCAGTTCTTC.

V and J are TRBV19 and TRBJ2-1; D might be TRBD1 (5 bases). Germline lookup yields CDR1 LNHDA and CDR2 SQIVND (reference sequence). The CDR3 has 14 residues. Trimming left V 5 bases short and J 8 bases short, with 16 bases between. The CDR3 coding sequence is TGTGCCAGTAGTTCAGGGTCCCCCCGGGATGAGCAGTTCTTC. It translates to CASSSGSPRDEQFF.

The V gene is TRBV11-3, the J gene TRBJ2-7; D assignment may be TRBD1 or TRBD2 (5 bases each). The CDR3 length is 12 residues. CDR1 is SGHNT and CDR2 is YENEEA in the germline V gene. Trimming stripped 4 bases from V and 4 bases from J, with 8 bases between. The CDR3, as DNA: TGTGCCAGCAGCTGGGGGAAATACGAGCAGTACTTC. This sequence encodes CASSWGKYEQYF.

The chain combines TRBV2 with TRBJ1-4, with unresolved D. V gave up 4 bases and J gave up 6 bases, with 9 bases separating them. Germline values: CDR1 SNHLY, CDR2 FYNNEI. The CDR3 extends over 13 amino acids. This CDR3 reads CASSVRLDEKLFF. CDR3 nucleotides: TGTGCCAGCAGTGTGAGGTTGGATGAAAAACTGTTTTTT.

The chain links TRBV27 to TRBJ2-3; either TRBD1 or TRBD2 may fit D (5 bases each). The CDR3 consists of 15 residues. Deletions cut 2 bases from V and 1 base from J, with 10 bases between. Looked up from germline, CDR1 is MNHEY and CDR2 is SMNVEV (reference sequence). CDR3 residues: CASSLSWDRTDTQYF. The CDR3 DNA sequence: TGTGCCAGCAGTTTAAGCTGGGACCGCACAGATACGCAGTATTTT.